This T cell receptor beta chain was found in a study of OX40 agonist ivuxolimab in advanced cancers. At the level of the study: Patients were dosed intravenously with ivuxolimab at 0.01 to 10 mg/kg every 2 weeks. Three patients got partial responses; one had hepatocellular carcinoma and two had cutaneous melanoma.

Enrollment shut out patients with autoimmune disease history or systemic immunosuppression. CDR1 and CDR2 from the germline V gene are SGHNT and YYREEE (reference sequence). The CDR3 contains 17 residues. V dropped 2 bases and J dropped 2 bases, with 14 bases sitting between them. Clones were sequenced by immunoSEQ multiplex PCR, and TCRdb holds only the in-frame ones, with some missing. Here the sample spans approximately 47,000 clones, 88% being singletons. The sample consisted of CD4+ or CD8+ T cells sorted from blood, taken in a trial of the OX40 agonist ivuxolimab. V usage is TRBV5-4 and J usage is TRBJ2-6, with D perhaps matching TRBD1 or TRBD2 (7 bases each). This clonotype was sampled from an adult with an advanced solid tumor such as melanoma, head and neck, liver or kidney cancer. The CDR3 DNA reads TGTGCCAGCAGCTTATACAGGGGAGGGGCTGGGGCCAACGTCCTGACTTTC. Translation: CASSLYRGGAGANVLTF.